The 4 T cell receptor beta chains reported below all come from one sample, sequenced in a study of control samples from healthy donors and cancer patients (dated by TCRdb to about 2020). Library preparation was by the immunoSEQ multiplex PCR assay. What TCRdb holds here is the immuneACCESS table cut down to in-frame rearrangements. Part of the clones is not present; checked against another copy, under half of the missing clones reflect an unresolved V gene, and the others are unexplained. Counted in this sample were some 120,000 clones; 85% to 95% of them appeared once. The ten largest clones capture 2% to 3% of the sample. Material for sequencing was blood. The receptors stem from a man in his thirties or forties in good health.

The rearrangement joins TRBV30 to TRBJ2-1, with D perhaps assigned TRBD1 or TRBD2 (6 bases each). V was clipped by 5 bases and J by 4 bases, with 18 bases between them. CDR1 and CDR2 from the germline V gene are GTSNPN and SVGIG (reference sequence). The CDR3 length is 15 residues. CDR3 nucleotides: TGTGCCTGGGGGGGGCCCAGGAGCCCTTACAATGAGCAGTTCTTC. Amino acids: CAWGGPRSPYNEQFF.

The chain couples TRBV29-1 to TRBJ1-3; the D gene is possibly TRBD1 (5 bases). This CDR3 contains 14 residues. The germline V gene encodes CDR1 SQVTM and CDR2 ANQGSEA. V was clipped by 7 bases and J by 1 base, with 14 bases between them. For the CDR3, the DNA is TGCAGCGCCCGGACGGGGCGTTCTGGAAACACCATATATTTT. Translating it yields CSARTGRSGNTIYF.

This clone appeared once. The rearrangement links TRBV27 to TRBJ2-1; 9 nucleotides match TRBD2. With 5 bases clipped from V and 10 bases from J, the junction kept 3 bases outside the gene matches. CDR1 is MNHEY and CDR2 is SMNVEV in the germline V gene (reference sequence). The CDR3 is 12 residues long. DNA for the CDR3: TGTGCCAGCAGTCCGCTAGCGGGGGAGCAGTTCTTC. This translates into CASSPLAGEQFF.

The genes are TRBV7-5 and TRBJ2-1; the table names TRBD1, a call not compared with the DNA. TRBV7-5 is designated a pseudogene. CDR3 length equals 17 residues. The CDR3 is CVRSLPDRGLVSNEQFF. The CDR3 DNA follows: TGTGTCAGAAGCTTACCTGACAGGGGGCTTGTTAGCAATGAGCAGTTCTTC.